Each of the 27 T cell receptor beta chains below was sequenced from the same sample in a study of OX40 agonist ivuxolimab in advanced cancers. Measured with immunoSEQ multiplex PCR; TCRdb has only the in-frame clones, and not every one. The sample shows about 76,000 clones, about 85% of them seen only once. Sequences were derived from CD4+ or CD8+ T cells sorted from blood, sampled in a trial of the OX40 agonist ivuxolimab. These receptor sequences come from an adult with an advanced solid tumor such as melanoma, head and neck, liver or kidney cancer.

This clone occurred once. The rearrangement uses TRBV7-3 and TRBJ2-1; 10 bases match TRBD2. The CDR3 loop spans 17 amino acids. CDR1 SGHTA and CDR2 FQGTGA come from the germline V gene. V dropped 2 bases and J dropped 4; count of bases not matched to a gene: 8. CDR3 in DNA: TGTGCCAGCAGCTTAGCGCAAGCGGGAGGGCTATACAATGAGCAGTTCTTC. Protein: CASSLAQAGGLYNEQFF.

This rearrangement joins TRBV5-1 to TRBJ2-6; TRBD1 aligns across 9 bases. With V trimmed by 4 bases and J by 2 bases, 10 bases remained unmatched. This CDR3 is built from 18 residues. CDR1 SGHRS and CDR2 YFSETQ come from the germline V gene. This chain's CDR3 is CASSATGGGLTGANVLTF. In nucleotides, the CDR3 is TGCGCCAGCAGCGCCACAGGGGGCGGACTCACTGGGGCCAACGTCCTGACTTTC.

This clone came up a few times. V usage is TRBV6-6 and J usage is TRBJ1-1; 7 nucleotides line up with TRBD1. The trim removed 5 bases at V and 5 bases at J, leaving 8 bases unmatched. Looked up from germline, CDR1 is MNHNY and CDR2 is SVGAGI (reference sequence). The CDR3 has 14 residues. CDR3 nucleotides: TGTGCCAGCAGTCAAGGGGGCTATAGGACTGAAGCTTTCTTT. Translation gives CASSQGGYRTEAFF.

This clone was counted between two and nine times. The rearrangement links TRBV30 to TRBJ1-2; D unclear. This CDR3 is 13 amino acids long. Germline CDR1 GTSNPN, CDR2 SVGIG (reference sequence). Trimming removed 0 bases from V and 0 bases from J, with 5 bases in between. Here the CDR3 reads CAWSVEANYGYTF. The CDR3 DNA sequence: TGTGCCTGGAGTGTAGAGGCTAACTATGGCTACACCTTC.

The CDR3 loop is CASTEYSNQPQHF. As DNA, the CDR3 is TGTGCCAGCACTGAATATAGCAATCAGCCCCAGCATTTT. The chain combines TRBV28 with TRBJ1-5; D not resolved. V lost 7 bases to trimming and J lost 0 bases, with 7 bases between them. The CDR3 is 13 residues long. Germline V gene lookup returns CDR1 MDHEN and CDR2 SYDVKM.

CDR3 in amino acids: CASRAGLYSDYGYTF. The DNA of the CDR3 is TGTGCCAGCAGGGCGGGCCTCTATTCGGACTATGGCTACACCTTC. The rearrangement uses TRBV28 and TRBJ1-2, with D unresolved. Germline CDR1 is MDHEN and CDR2 is SYDVKM. With 6 bases removed from V and 3 bases from J, the gap between germline ends came to 17 bases. This CDR3 has 15 residues.

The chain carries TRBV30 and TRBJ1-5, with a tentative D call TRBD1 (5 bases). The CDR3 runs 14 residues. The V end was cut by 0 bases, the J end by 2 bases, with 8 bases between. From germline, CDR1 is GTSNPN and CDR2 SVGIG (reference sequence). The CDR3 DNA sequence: TGTGCCTGGAGTGTAGGGGCAGGCAATCAGCCCCAGCATTTT. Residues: CAWSVGAGNQPQHF.

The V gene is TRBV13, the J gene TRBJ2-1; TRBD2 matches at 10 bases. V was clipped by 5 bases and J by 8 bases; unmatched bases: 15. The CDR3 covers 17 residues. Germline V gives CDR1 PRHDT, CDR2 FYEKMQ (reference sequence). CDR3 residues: CASSPWGGSGRRYEQFF. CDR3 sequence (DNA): TGTGCCAGCAGCCCTTGGGGGGGTAGCGGGAGGAGGTATGAGCAGTTCTTC.

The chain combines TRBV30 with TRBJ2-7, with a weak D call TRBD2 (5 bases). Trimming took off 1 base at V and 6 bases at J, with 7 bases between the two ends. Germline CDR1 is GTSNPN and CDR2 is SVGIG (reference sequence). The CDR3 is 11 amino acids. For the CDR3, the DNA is TGTGCCTGGAGTGAAGGACTCGAGCAGTACTTC. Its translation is CAWSEGLEQYF.

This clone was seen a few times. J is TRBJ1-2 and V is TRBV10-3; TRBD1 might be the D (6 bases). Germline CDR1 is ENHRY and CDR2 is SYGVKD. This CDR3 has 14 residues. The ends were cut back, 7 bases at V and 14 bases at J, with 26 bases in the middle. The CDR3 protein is CAITSRGGEALLTF. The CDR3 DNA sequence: TGTGCCATCACCTCCCGCGGGGGCGAGGCGCTACTTACCTTC.

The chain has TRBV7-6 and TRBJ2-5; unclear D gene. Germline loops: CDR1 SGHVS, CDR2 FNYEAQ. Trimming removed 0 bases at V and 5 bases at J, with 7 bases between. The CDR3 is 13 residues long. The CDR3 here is CASSLAEMETQYF. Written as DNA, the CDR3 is TGTGCCAGCAGCTTAGCGGAGATGGAGACCCAGTACTTC.

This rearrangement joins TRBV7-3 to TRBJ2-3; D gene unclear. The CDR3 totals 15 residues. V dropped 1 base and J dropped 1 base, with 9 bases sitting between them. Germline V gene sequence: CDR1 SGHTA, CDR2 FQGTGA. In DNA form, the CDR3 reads TGTGCCAGCAGCTTAAGCCTGGTAGGCACAGATACGCAGTATTTT. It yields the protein CASSLSLVGTDTQYF. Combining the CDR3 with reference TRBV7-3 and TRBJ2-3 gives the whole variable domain GAGVSQTPSNKVTEKGKYVELRCDPISGHTALYWYRQSLGQGPEFLIYFQGTGAADDSGLPNDRFFAVRPEGSVSTLKIQRTERGDSAVYLCASSLSLVGTDTQYFGPGTRLTVL.

CDR3 nucleotide sequence: TGCGCCAGCAGCTTAATACCGGGGGAGAGGGAAAAACTGTTTTTT. Encoded protein: CASSLIPGEREKLFF. The chain recombines TRBV5-1 with TRBJ1-4, with a tentative D call TRBD1 (5 bases). CDR3 length: 15 residues. V was clipped by 2 bases and J by 8 bases, with 16 bases between them. Germline CDR1 SGHRS, CDR2 YFSETQ.

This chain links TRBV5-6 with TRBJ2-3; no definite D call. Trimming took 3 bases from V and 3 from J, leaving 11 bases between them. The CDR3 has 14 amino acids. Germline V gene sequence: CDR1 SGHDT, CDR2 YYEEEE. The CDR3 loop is CASSSGIVTDTQYF. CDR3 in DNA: TGTGCCAGCAGCTCGGGTATTGTAACAGATACGCAGTATTTT.

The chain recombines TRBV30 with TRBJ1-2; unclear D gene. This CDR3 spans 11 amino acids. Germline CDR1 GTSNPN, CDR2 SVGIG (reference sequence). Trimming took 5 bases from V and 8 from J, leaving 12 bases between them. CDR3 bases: TGTGCCTGGGGCGCCCTGGGGGGCTACACCTTC. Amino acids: CAWGALGGYTF.

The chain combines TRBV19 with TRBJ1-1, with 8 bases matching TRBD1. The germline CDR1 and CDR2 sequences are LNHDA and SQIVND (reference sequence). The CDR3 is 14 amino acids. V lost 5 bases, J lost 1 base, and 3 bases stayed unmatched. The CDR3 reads CASSVDRENTEAFF. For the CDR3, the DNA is TGTGCCAGTAGTGTGGACAGGGAGAACACTGAAGCTTTCTTT.

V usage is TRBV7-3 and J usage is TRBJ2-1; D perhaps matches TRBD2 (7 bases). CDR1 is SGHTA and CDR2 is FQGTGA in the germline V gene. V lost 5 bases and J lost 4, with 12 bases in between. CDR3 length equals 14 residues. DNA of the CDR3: TGTGCCAGCAGCCCGGGGGGCGGTTACAATGAGCAGTTCTTC. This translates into CASSPGGGYNEQFF.

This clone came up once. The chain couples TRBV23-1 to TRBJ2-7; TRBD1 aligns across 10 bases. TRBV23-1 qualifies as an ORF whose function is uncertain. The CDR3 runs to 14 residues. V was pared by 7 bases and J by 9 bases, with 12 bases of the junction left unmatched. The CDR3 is CASTRQGASSRQYF. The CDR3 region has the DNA TGCGCCAGCACCCGACAGGGGGCGAGCTCTCGGCAGTACTTC.

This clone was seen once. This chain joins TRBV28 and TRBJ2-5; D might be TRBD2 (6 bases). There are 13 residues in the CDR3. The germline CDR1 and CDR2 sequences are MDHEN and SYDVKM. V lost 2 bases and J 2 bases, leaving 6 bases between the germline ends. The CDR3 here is CASSLGGQETQYF. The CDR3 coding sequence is TGTGCCAGCAGTTTAGGAGGGCAAGAGACCCAGTACTTC. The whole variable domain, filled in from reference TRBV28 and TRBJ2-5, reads DVKVTQSSRYLVKRTGEKVFLECVQDMDHENMFWYRQDPGLGLRLIYFSYDVKMKEKGDIPEGYSVSREKKERFSLILESASTNQTSMYLCASSLGGQETQYFGPGTRLLVL.

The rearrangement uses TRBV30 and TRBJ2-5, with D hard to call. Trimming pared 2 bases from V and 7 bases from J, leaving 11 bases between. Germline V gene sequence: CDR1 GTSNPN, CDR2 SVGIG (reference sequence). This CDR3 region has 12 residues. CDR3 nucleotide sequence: TGTGCCTGGAGTACCCCTCCGGGGACCCAGTACTTC. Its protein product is CAWSTPPGTQYF.

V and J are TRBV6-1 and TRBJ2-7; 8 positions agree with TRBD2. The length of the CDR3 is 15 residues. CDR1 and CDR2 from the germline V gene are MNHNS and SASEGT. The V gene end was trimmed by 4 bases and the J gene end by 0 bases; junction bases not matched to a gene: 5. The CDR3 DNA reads TGTGCCAGCAGTGTCGAACTAGCGGCCTCCTACGAGCAGTACTTC. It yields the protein CASSVELAASYEQYF.

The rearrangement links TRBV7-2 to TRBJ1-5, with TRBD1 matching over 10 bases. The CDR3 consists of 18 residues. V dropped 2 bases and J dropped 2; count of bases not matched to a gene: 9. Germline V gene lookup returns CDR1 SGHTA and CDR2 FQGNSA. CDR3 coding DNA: TGTGCCAGCAGCTTACTCATTTCCGGGACAGGGGGCAATCAGCCCCAGCATTTT. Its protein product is CASSLLISGTGGNQPQHF. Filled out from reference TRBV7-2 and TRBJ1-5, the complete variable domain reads GAGVSQSPSNKVTEKGKDVELRCDPISGHTALYWYRQSLGQGLEFLIYFQGNSAPDKSGLPSDRFSAERTGGSVSTLTIQRTQQEDSAVYLCASSLLISGTGGNQPQHFGDGTRLSIL.

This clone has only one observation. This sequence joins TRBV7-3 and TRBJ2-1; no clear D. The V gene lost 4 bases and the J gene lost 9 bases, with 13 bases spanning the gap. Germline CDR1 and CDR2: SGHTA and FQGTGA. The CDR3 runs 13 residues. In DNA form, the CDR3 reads TGTGCCAGCAGCTCCCAAATACGGCTTGAGCAGTTCTTC. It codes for CASSSQIRLEQFF. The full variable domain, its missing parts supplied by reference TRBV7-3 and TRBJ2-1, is GAGVSQTPSNKVTEKGKYVELRCDPISGHTALYWYRQSLGQGPEFLIYFQGTGAADDSGLPNDRFFAVRPEGSVSTLKIQRTERGDSAVYLCASSSQIRLEQFFGPGTRLTVL.

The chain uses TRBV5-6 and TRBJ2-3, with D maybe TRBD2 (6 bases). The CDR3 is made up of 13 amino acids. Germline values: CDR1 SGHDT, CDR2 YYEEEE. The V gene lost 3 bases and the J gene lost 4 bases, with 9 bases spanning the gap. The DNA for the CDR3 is TGTGCCAGCAGCTATCCGGGGGCAGATACGCAGTATTTT. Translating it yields CASSYPGADTQYF.

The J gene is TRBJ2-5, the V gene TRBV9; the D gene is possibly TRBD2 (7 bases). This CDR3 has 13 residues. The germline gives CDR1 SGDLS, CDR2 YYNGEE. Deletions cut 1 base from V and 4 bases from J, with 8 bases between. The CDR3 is CASSVRGGETQYF. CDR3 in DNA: TGTGCCAGCAGCGTAAGGGGGGGAGAGACCCAGTACTTC.

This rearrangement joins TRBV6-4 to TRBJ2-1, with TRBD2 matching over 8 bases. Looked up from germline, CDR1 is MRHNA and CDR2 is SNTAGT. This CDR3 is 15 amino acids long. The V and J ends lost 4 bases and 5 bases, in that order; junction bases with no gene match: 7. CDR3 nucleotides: TGTGCCAGCAGTGCTCTCGGGACTAGAAACAATGAGCAGTTCTTC. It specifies CASSALGTRNNEQFF.

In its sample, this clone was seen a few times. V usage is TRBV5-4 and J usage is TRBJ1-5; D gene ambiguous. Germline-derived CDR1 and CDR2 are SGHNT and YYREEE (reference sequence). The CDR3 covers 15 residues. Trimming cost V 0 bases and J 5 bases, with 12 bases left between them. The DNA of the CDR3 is TGTGCCAGCAGCTTGGGGGGAAGGGAGGATCAGCCCCAGCATTTT. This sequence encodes CASSLGGREDQPQHF. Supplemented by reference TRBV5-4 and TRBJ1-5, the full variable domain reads ETGVTQSPTHLIKTRGQQVTLRCSSQSGHNTVSWYQQALGQGPQFIFQYYREEENGRGNFPPRFSGLQFPNYSSELNVNALELDDSALYLCASSLGGREDQPQHFGDGTRLSIL.